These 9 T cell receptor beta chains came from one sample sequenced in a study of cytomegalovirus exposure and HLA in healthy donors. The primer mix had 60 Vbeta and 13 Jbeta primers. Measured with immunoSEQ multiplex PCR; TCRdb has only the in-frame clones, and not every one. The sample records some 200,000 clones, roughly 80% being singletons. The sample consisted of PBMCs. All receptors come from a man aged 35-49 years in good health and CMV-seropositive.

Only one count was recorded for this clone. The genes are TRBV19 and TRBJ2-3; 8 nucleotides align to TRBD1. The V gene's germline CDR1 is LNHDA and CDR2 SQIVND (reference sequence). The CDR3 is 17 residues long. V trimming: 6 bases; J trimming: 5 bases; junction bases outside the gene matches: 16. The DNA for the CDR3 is TGTGCCAGTAGCTACGACAGGGGATCTCTTTCCGGAGATACGCAGTATTTT. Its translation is CASSYDRGSLSGDTQYF.

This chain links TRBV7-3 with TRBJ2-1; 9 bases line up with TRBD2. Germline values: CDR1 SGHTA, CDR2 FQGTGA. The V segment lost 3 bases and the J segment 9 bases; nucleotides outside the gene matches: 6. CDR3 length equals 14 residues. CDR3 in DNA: TGTGCCAGCAGCTTGGGCGGGGGGGCGATTGAGCAGTTCTTC. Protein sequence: CASSLGGGAIEQFF.

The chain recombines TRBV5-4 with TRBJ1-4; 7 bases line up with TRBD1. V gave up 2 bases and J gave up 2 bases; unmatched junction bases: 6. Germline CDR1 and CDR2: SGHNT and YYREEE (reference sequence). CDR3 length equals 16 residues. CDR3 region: CASSFNRGSTNEKLFF. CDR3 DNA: TGTGCCAGCAGCTTTAACAGGGGATCGACTAATGAAAAACTGTTTTTT.

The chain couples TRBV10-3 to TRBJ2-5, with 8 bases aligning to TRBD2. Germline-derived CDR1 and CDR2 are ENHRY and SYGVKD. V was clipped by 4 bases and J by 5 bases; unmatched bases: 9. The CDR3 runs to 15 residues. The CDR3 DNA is TGTGCCATCAGTGCCAAAAGGACTAGCATCGAGACCCAGTACTTC. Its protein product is CAISAKRTSIETQYF.

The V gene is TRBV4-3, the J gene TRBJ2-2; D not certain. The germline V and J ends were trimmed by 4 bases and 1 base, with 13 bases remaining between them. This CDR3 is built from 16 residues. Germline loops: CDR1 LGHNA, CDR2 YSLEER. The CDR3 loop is CASSRGRHLNTGELFF. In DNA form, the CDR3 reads TGCGCCAGCAGCCGAGGAAGGCATTTGAACACCGGGGAGCTGTTTTTT.

This CDR3 reads CASREQGVNQPQHF. The CDR3 region has the DNA TGTGCCAGCAGAGAACAGGGCGTTAATCAGCCCCAGCATTTT. The J gene is TRBJ1-5, the V gene TRBV2; tentatively, D is TRBD1 (6 bases). Trimming left V 6 bases short and J 4 bases short, with 13 bases between. This CDR3 spans 14 amino acids. Germline CDR1 reads SNHLY; CDR2 reads FYNNEI.

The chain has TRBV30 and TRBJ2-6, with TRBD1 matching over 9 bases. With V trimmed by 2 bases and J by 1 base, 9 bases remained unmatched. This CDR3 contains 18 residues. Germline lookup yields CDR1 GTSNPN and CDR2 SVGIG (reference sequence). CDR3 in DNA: TGTGCCTGGAGTTCGCCGGGACAGGGAACTTCTGGGGCCAACGTCCTGACTTTC. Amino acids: CAWSSPGQGTSGANVLTF.

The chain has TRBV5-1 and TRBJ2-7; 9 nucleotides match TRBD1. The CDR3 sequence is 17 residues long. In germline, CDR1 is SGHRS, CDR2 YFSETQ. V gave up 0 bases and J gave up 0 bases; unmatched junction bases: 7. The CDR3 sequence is CASSLATGTGISYEQYF. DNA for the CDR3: TGCGCCAGCAGCTTGGCAACCGGGACAGGGATCTCCTACGAGCAGTACTTC.

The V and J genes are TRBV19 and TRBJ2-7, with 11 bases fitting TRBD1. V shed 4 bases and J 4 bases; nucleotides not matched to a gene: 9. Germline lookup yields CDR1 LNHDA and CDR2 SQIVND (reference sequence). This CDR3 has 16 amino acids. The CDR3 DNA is TGTGCCAGTAGTAATCCCGGGACAGGGGGATCGTACGAGCAGTACTTC. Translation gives CASSNPGTGGSYEQYF.